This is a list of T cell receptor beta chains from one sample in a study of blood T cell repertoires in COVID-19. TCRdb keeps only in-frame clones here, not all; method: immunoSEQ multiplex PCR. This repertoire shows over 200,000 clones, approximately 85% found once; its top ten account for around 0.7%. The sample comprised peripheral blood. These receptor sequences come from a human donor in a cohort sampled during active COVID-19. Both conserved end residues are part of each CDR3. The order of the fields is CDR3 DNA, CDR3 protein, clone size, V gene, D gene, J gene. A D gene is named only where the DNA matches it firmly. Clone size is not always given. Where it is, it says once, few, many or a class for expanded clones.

CDR3nt: TGCGCCAGCAGCCGGAGATTATGGGACATTAGCTCCTACAATGAGCAGTTCTTC; CDR3aa: CASSRRLWDISSYNEQFF; abundance: few; v_gene: TRBV4-3; d_gene: -; j_gene: TRBJ2-1
CDR3nt: TGTGCCAGCAGCGTAGGGGGGCAGGGGAGACTCTCTGGAAACACCATATATTTT; CDR3aa: CASSVGGQGRLSGNTIYF; abundance: -; v_gene: TRBV9; d_gene: -; j_gene: TRBJ1-3
CDR3nt: TGCAGTGGACAGGGTACCTACGAGCAGTACTTC; CDR3aa: CSGQGTYEQYF; abundance: -; v_gene: TRBV20-1; d_gene: TRBD1; j_gene: TRBJ2-7
CDR3nt: TGTGCCAGTAGGGGCAGGGGAGGTAGCGGGAGGGCCAGTAACAATGAGCAGTTCTTC; CDR3aa: CASRGRGGSGRASNNEQFF; abundance: -; v_gene: TRBV19; d_gene: TRBD2; j_gene: TRBJ2-1
CDR3nt: TGTGCCAGCAGCAGCGTCCGGGGGGATGGCTACACCTTC; CDR3aa: CASSSVRGDGYTF; abundance: -; v_gene: TRBV9; d_gene: -; j_gene: TRBJ1-2
CDR3nt: TGTGCCAGCAGCCGCGAGTGGGAGCAGTACTTC; CDR3aa: CASSREWEQYF; abundance: -; v_gene: TRBV5-6; d_gene: -; j_gene: TRBJ2-7
CDR3nt: TGTGCCAGCAGCCAAGATGACAGCCCGAGCACTGAAGCTTTCTTT; CDR3aa: CASSQDDSPSTEAFF; abundance: -; v_gene: TRBV3-1/TRBV3-2; d_gene: -; j_gene: TRBJ1-1
CDR3nt: TGTGCCAGCAGCTTGAGACTAGCGGGAGGGCTAGTCGAGCAGTACTTC; CDR3aa: CASSLRLAGGLVEQYF; abundance: few; v_gene: TRBV7-8; d_gene: TRBD2; j_gene: TRBJ2-7
CDR3nt: TGCGCCAGCAGCCAAGGCGACAGCTTCCCCAATGAGCAGTTCTTC; CDR3aa: CASSQGDSFPNEQFF; abundance: -; v_gene: TRBV4-1; d_gene: -; j_gene: TRBJ2-1
CDR3nt: TGTGCCAGCAGCTTGGTCGGACAGGGGGAAGGAGATGAAAAACTGTTTTTT; CDR3aa: CASSLVGQGEGDEKLFF; abundance: -; v_gene: TRBV5-6; d_gene: TRBD1; j_gene: TRBJ1-4
CDR3nt: TGTGCCAGCAGCTTGGATCCGGGACAGATCACAGATACGCAGTATTTT; CDR3aa: CASSLDPGQITDTQYF; abundance: -; v_gene: TRBV5-4; d_gene: TRBD1; j_gene: TRBJ2-3
CDR3nt: TGTGCCAGCAGTTCGGCGTTAGCGGGAGAGGTTTACGAGCAGTACTTC; CDR3aa: CASSSALAGEVYEQYF; abundance: -; v_gene: TRBV27; d_gene: TRBD2; j_gene: TRBJ2-7
CDR3nt: TGTGCCAGCAGCTTGGCGGGGTTTGGCTACACCTTC; CDR3aa: CASSLAGFGYTF; abundance: -; v_gene: TRBV7-2; d_gene: -; j_gene: TRBJ1-2
CDR3nt: TGTGCCAGCAGCTTAGAGCACGGGGGGGAGGGCTACGAGCAGTACTTC; CDR3aa: CASSLEHGGEGYEQYF; abundance: -; v_gene: TRBV7-8; d_gene: TRBD2; j_gene: TRBJ2-7
CDR3nt: TGTGCCCACGTAAAGGCAGGGAATGGACTAGCGGGGGCGGCCTACAATGAGCAGTTCTTC; CDR3aa: CAHVKAGNGLAGAAYNEQFF; abundance: -; v_gene: TRBV24-1; d_gene: TRBD2; j_gene: TRBJ2-1
CDR3nt: TGCGCCAGCAGCCAAACGACAGGGTTGGATTCACCCCTCCACTTT; CDR3aa: CASSQTTGLDSPLHF; abundance: -; v_gene: TRBV4-3; d_gene: TRBD1; j_gene: TRBJ1-6
CDR3nt: TGTGCCAGCTCCCTCCCCGGGGTGGAGACCCAGTACTTC; CDR3aa: CASSLPGVETQYF; abundance: -; v_gene: TRBV18; d_gene: -; j_gene: TRBJ2-5
CDR3nt: TGTGCCAGCAGCGTAGGGACAGGCCAGGGGACTCTTTATGGCTACACCTTC; CDR3aa: CASSVGTGQGTLYGYTF; abundance: -; v_gene: TRBV9; d_gene: TRBD1; j_gene: TRBJ1-2
CDR3nt: TGTGCCAGCAGCCAAGGACTGCCGGGACAGGGGTACAATGAGCAGTTCTTC; CDR3aa: CASSQGLPGQGYNEQFF; abundance: -; v_gene: TRBV3-1/TRBV3-2; d_gene: TRBD1; j_gene: TRBJ2-1
CDR3nt: TGTGCCAGCAGTGGGACTAGCGGGTTAACCTACGAGCAGTACTTC; CDR3aa: CASSGTSGLTYEQYF; abundance: -; v_gene: TRBV6-2/TRBV6-3; d_gene: TRBD2; j_gene: TRBJ2-7
CDR3nt: TGCGCCAGCAGCCGATATAGCGGGGCAAACAATGAGCAGTTCTTC; CDR3aa: CASSRYSGANNEQFF; abundance: -; v_gene: TRBV4-3; d_gene: TRBD2; j_gene: TRBJ2-1
CDR3nt: TGTGCCAGCAGCGCCAGACAGAACACTGAAGCTTTCTTT; CDR3aa: CASSARQNTEAFF; abundance: -; v_gene: TRBV3-1/TRBV3-2; d_gene: -; j_gene: TRBJ1-1
CDR3nt: TGTGCCAGCAGTTTAGATCAGGTTCGGCCCTACGAGCAGTACTTC; CDR3aa: CASSLDQVRPYEQYF; abundance: -; v_gene: TRBV28; d_gene: -; j_gene: TRBJ2-7
CDR3nt: TGTGCCAGCAGTCCACGACTAGCGGGAAATTTTGGGAATGAGCAGTTCTTC; CDR3aa: CASSPRLAGNFGNEQFF; abundance: -; v_gene: TRBV28; d_gene: TRBD2; j_gene: TRBJ2-1
CDR3nt: TGTGCCAGCAGATACGGACAGGGGCTCAACGAGCAGTACTTC; CDR3aa: CASRYGQGLNEQYF; abundance: -; v_gene: TRBV7-9; d_gene: TRBD1; j_gene: TRBJ2-7
CDR3nt: TGTGCCAGCAGGGACAGGGGGCGTCAGCCCCAGCATTTT; CDR3aa: CASRDRGRQPQHF; abundance: -; v_gene: TRBV2; d_gene: TRBD1; j_gene: TRBJ1-5
CDR3nt: TGTGCCACCAGTGATTTTCCGGGGGCTAGCGGGGGCACAGATACGCAGTATTTT; CDR3aa: CATSDFPGASGGTDTQYF; abundance: -; v_gene: TRBV24-1; d_gene: TRBD2; j_gene: TRBJ2-3
CDR3nt: TGTGCCATCAGGCCGGCTAGCGGGAACCGCGAGCAGTACTTC; CDR3aa: CAIRPASGNREQYF; abundance: -; v_gene: TRBV10-3; d_gene: TRBD2; j_gene: TRBJ2-7
CDR3nt: TGTGCCAGCTCCTGGGGACAGGGTCTATTTAATACTGAAGCTTTCTTT; CDR3aa: CASSWGQGLFNTEAFF; abundance: -; v_gene: TRBV18; d_gene: TRBD1; j_gene: TRBJ1-1
CDR3nt: TGTGCCAGCAGCCCCCTGGAGGGATCGCAGTACTTC; CDR3aa: CASSPLEGSQYF; abundance: -; v_gene: TRBV6-5; d_gene: -; j_gene: TRBJ2-7
CDR3nt: TGCGCCAGCAGCCTGGTAGCGGGAGACGAGCAGTACTTC; CDR3aa: CASSLVAGDEQYF; abundance: -; v_gene: TRBV4-1; d_gene: TRBD2; j_gene: TRBJ2-7
CDR3nt: TGTGCCAGCAGTTCGCCGAGCAATGAGCAGTTCTTC; CDR3aa: CASSSPSNEQFF; abundance: -; v_gene: TRBV6-2/TRBV6-3; d_gene: -; j_gene: TRBJ2-1
CDR3nt: TGTGCCAGCACCCCCGACGGCCAGGGCAATCAGCCCCAGCATTTT; CDR3aa: CASTPDGQGNQPQHF; abundance: -; v_gene: TRBV6-5; d_gene: -; j_gene: TRBJ1-5
CDR3nt: TGTGCCAGTAGTGCAGGACAGGGGGATCTTTACGAGCAGTACTTC; CDR3aa: CASSAGQGDLYEQYF; abundance: -; v_gene: TRBV19; d_gene: TRBD1; j_gene: TRBJ2-7
CDR3nt: TGTGCCAGCAGTCCCCACCCTGACAGGGTCAGGAACACTGAAGCTTTCTTT; CDR3aa: CASSPHPDRVRNTEAFF; abundance: -; v_gene: TRBV27; d_gene: TRBD1; j_gene: TRBJ1-1
CDR3nt: TGTGCCAGCAGTTACGGGACAGAAAATGAAAAACTGTTTTTT; CDR3aa: CASSYGTENEKLFF; abundance: once; v_gene: TRBV6-6; d_gene: TRBD1; j_gene: TRBJ1-4
CDR3nt: TGTGCCAGCAGTTTCGTGAGAAGCTACGAGCAGTACTTC; CDR3aa: CASSFVRSYEQYF; abundance: few; v_gene: TRBV28; d_gene: -; j_gene: TRBJ2-7
CDR3nt: TGTGCCAGCAGTTACGTTGGAGCCGATCAGCCCCAGCATTTT; CDR3aa: CASSYVGADQPQHF; abundance: -; v_gene: TRBV6-5; d_gene: -; j_gene: TRBJ1-5